This T cell receptor beta chain came from a study of cytomegalovirus exposure and HLA in healthy donors. Across the whole study: The early release's HLA-typed donors yielded roughly 85 million unique TCRs. The study, taken as a whole, reports: It was confirmed in vitro that three of the CMV-associated chains were specific for CMV antigens.

Of note for this clone: Its antigen remains unknown.

Germline CDR1 and CDR2: SGHDT and YYEEEE. Unmatched junction bases numbered 7, after V lost 0 bases and J lost 6 bases. This CDR3 spans 17 amino acids. Primers: 60 Vbeta forward and 13 Jbeta reverse. Libraries were prepared by immunoSEQ multiplex PCR; TCRdb keeps only in-frame clonotypes and omits some of them. The table lists about 140,000 clones, roughly 80% of them singletons. This receptor was obtained from a woman in her 40s in good health and CMV-seronegative. The sample was PBMCs. The gene calls are TRBV5-6 and TRBJ2-2; 11 bases map to TRBD1. The CDR3 loop reads CASSLGTGGVVAGELFF. The CDR3 DNA follows: TGTGCCAGCAGCTTGGGGACAGGGGGCGTTGTGGCCGGGGAGCTGTTTTTT.